The subject of this entry is one TCR beta chain. The target antigen is unknown. This sample was taken from a study of neoadjuvant nivolumab and ipilimumab in lung cancer. Study details: Nivolumab 3 mg/kg was given days 1, 15 and 29, plus ipilimumab 1 mg/kg day 1 in combination.

Sequencing was performed with immunoSEQ multiplex PCR; in TCRdb, only in-frame clones are kept and a portion is missing. Of around 20,000 clones in the sample, roughly three quarters were seen once. Whole-study findings and limits: Pathologic regression was not significantly tied to TCR clonality. TCR richness and clonality were higher in tumors than adjacent uninvolved lung. Only a small number of samples underwent TCR sequencing.

Source: tumor tissue, taken after neoadjuvant nivolumab, alone or with ipilimumab, at or shortly before surgery. The sequence derives from an adult with non-small cell lung cancer.

The DNA for the CDR3 is TGTGCCATCAGTGAGTCTACAGCTGAAGCTTTCTTT. It yields the protein CAISESTAEAFF. The chain joins TRBV10-3 to TRBJ1-1; D is unresolved. The CDR3 has 12 amino acids. Trimming pared 0 bases from V and 6 bases from J, leaving 5 bases between. The V gene's germline CDR1 is ENHRY and CDR2 SYGVKD.